This TCR beta chain is from a study of OX40 agonist ivuxolimab in advanced cancers. Turning to the study itself: Ivuxolimab, an antibody acting as an agonist of OX40 (CD134), was used to treat patients. Patients receiving dose escalation had hepatocellular carcinoma, melanoma, renal cell or head and neck cancer.

CDR3 length: 14 residues. V lost 1 base, J lost 8 bases, and 5 bases stayed unmatched. CDR1 SGHVS and CDR2 FNYEAQ come from the germline V gene. The data were produced by immunoSEQ multiplex PCR, yet TCRdb's version contains in-frame clones alone and is incomplete. Among under 85,000 clones listed, roughly 93% were seen once. This specimen was CD4+ or CD8+ T cells sorted from blood, taken in a trial of the OX40 agonist ivuxolimab. The sequence was obtained from an adult with an advanced solid tumor such as melanoma, head and neck, liver or kidney cancer. The gene calls are TRBV7-6 and TRBJ2-4; 7 nucleotides match TRBD1. The CDR3 DNA reads TGTGCCAGCAGCTTAGACGGGACAGATTACATTCAGTACTTC. Residues: CASSLDGTDYIQYF.